The T cell receptor beta chain described here comes from a study of T cell repertoires in ileal Crohn's disease. Study-wide context: M6 samples are neoterminal ileum biopsies from postoperative colonoscopy. Study-level results: Compared with CD4 T cells, sorted CD8 cells carried more expanded clones.

The method was immunoSEQ multiplex PCR; TCRdb's version includes in-frame clones alone and lacks a portion of them. The sample has under 20,000 clones, roughly 72% seen once; the top ten hold over 3.5%. This CDR3 region has 13 residues. Per the germline V gene, CDR1 is MNHEY and CDR2 is SMNVEV (reference sequence). Deletions cut 3 bases from V and 4 bases from J, with 9 bases between. Time point specified: neoterminal ileum biopsy at postoperative endoscopy, about 6 months after surgery. About this clone itself: Its antigen is as yet unknown.

The clonotype comes from an adult with Crohn's disease. Sequencing input: ileal tissue. The chain joins TRBV27 to TRBJ1-2; D is possibly TRBD1 (6 bases). As DNA, the CDR3 is TGTGCCAGCAGTTTGGGCAGGGGCTATGGCTACACCTTC. Protein sequence: CASSLGRGYGYTF.